Each of the 8 T cell receptor beta chains below was sequenced from the same sample in a study of response to subunit inactivated influenza vaccine. TCRdb re-derived calls from the RT-PCR reads in MiXCR, one entry per CDR3 protein. The sample comprises roughly 670,000 distinct CDR3 sequences, roughly 15% of which are singletons, and 6.5% to 8% rests with the top ten. The specimen comprised PBMCs from blood, sampled approximately 15 days before vaccination. The origin of the receptors is a man between 50 and 59 years old who received an inactivated influenza vaccine.

This clonotype was recorded a few times. This chain links TRBV7-2 with TRBJ2-4; TRBD1 is a possible D gene (6 bases). In germline, CDR1 is SGHTA, CDR2 FQGNSA. The CDR3 consists of 17 residues. The V end was cut by 5 bases, the J end by 0 bases, with 17 bases between. CDR3 residues: CASSPVTGLLAKNIQYF. Here the CDR3 DNA reads TGTGCCAGCAGCCCAGTAACAGGGCTACTAGCCAAAAACATTCAGTACTTC.

V gene TRBV10-3 combines with J gene TRBJ2-5; D gene ambiguous. The germline V gene has CDR1 ENHRY and CDR2 SYGVKD. The V end lost 4 bases, the J end lost 2 bases, and 14 bases lay between the germline ends. CDR3 length: 15 amino acids. The CDR3 nucleotides are TGTGCCATCAGTGGATTTAGGGATAATCAAGAGACCCAGTACTTC. Protein product: CAISGFRDNQETQYF.

This chain joins TRBV28 and TRBJ2-1; possible D gene TRBD1, 5 bases. Germline-derived CDR1 and CDR2 are MDHEN and SYDVKM. Trimming removed 8 bases from V and 0 bases from J, with 26 bases in between. This CDR3 is built from 19 residues. CDR3 sequence: CASSAYRFPTAPSYNEQFF. CDR3 nucleotide sequence: TGTGCCAGCTCGGCTTACAGGTTTCCTACCGCACCCTCCTACAATGAGCAGTTCTTC.

This clonotype was counted many times. The genes are TRBV5-1 and TRBJ2-2; possibly TRBD1 for D (5 bases). V was cut by 4 bases and J by 8 bases, with 15 bases left in between. CDR1 SGHRS and CDR2 YFSETQ come from the germline V gene. The CDR3 covers 14 residues. DNA for the CDR3: TGCGCCAGCAGCCGCGACAGCACGGCGGGGGAGCTGTTTTTT. Residues: CASSRDSTAGELFF.

The chain recombines TRBV5-4 with TRBJ2-3, with 14 nucleotides matching TRBD2. J gave up 2 bases and V 5 bases, and 19 bases lay outside the gene matches. CDR3 length equals 21 residues. Germline V gene data show CDR1 as SGHNT and CDR2 as YYREEE (reference sequence). CDR3 DNA: TGTGCCAGCAGTCCCAAGTGGGGACTAGCGGGGGCCGAAACCCACACAGATACGCAGTATTTT. It specifies CASSPKWGLAGAETHTDTQYF.

The chain uses TRBV28 and TRBJ2-7; D may be TRBD2 (6 bases). CDR3 length: 13 amino acids. The V gene's germline CDR1 is MDHEN and CDR2 SYDVKM. Trimming left V 5 bases short and J 6 bases short, with 14 bases between. In nucleotides, the CDR3 is TGTGCCAGCAGTCGAGAGGGACTCCGCGAGCAGTACTTC. This codes for CASSREGLREQYF. The full variable domain, in which reference TRBV28 and TRBJ2-7 provide the parts outside the CDR3, is DVKVTQSSRYLVKRTGEKVFLECVQDMDHENMFWYRQDPGLGLRLIYFSYDVKMKEKGDIPEGYSVSREKKERFSLILESASTNQTSMYLCASSREGLREQYFGPGTRLTVT.

This clonotype was picked up many times. The rearrangement joins TRBV6-2 or TRBV6-3 to TRBJ2-1, with D uncertain. Per the germline V gene, CDR1 is MNHEY and CDR2 is SVGEGT. The germline V and J ends were trimmed by 6 bases and 4 bases, with 19 bases remaining between them. This CDR3 spans 16 amino acids. The CDR3 DNA follows: TGTGCCAGCAGCTTGGAAGGGTATGGGATATACAATGAGCAGTTCTTC. This encodes CASSLEGYGIYNEQFF.

This clonotype was observed a few times. The chain couples TRBV12-3 or TRBV12-4 to TRBJ2-7, with 8 positions matching TRBD2. V lost 5 bases and J lost 5; bases outside the gene matches: 5. This CDR3 comprises 13 residues. The DNA for the CDR3 is TGTGCCAGCAGTCCGGGACTAGGCCACGAGCAGTACTTC. This translates into CASSPGLGHEQYF.